A selection of T cell receptor beta chains follows, all from one sample in a study of molecular identifiers for immune sequencing clone quantification. TCRdb re-called the PCR reads with MiXCR, one entry per CDR3 protein. The sample has roughly 100,000 distinct CDR3 sequences; 30% to 45% are singletons. Input material: naive CD8+ T cells from blood, with Jurkat cell RNA spiked in. These receptors came from a human donor in good health. Some libraries in this study had Jurkat cell RNA spiked in. The CDR3 runs from the conserved cysteine through the conserved F or W. D genes are given only for firm matches. Not all rows give a size; the values are once, few, many and, for expanded clones, a class.

>TRBD2|many|TRBV7-9|TRBJ2-3
CASSFLTSGSQDTQYF
TGTGCCAGCAGCTTTTTGACTAGCGGGTCCCAAGATACGCAGTATTTT
>.|many|TRBV28|TRBJ1-5
CASSLYGGAGQPQHF
TGTGCCAGCAGTTTATACGGGGGGGCTGGTCAGCCCCAGCATTTT
>TRBD2|few|TRBV27|TRBJ2-1
CASSYSSGSFEQFF
TGTGCCAGCAGTTATTCTAGCGGGAGTTTTGAGCAGTTCTTC
>.|.|TRBV28|TRBJ1-1
CALRWGVTEAFF
TGTGCCTTGAGGTGGGGGGTCACTGAAGCTTTCTTT
>.|.|TRBV7-9|TRBJ2-5
CASSNQNQETQYF
TGTGCCAGCAGCAACCAGAACCAAGAGACCCAGTACTTC
>TRBD2|many|TRBV6-2/TRBV6-3|TRBJ2-3
CASASGSLGDTQYF
TGTGCCAGCGCCAGCGGGAGCCTTGGAGATACGCAGTATTTT
>.|.|TRBV28|TRBJ2-1
CASSFEARSYNEQFF
TGTGCCAGCAGTTTTGAGGCAAGGTCCTACAATGAGCAGTTCTTC
>TRBD1|.|TRBV7-2|TRBJ2-1
CASSLTGNNEQLF
TGTGCCAGCAGCTTGACAGGGAACAATGAGCAGCTCTTC
>.|.|TRBV28|TRBJ2-4
CASSFPDKFKNILYF
TGTGCCAGCAGTTTCCCGGACAAGTTCAAAAACATTCTGTACTTC
>.|.|TRBV15|TRBJ2-1
CATSRGGLHNEQFF
TGTGCCACCAGCAGAGGGGGGCTTCACAATGAGCAGTTCTTC
>.|.|TRBV27|TRBJ2-3
CASSLLIGQDTQYF
TGTGCCAGCAGTTTACTTATTGGCCAAGATACGCAGTATTTT
>TRBD2|many|TRBV5-4|TRBJ2-3
CASSLSGIPDTQYF
TGTGCCAGCAGCTTAAGCGGGATTCCAGATACGCAGTATTTT
>.|.|TRBV20-1|TRBJ2-3
CSASHPGLTPTDTQYF
TGCAGTGCTAGTCACCCAGGACTGACCCCCACAGATACGCAGTATTTT
>TRBD1|.|TRBV19|TRBJ1-2
CATRTGTYYGYTF
TGTGCCACCCGGACAGGGACTTACTATGGCTACACCTTC
>.|.|TRBV7-9|TRBJ2-7
CACSRLPNYEQYF
TGTGCCTGCAGCCGACTACCCAACTACGAGCAGTACTTC
>.|.|TRBV6-2/TRBV6-3|TRBJ2-3
CASSLTTDTQYF
TGTGCCAGCAGTCTGACCACAGATACGCAGTATTTT
>.|many|TRBV28|TRBJ1-1
CASSLEQGFWTEAFF
TGTGCCAGCAGTTTAGAACAGGGTTTTTGGACTGAAGCTTTCTTT
>TRBD1|few|TRBV4-2|TRBJ2-7
CASSHTGGTEQYF
TGTGCCAGCAGCCACACAGGGGGCACCGAGCAGTACTTC
>TRBD1|few|TRBV7-9|TRBJ2-5
CASSLGQGLQETQYF
TGTGCCAGCAGCTTGGGACAGGGCCTCCAAGAGACCCAGTACTTC
>TRBD1|few|TRBV5-1|TRBJ2-5
CASSLTGGWETQYF
TGCGCCAGCAGCTTGACAGGGGGCTGGGAGACCCAGTACTTC
>TRBD1|many|TRBV29-1|TRBJ2-5
CSVSRDRPETQYF
TGCAGCGTTTCCCGGGACAGACCCGAGACCCAGTACTTC
>.|few|TRBV29-1|TRBJ2-2
CSVEEGRSGELFF
TGCAGCGTTGAAGAGGGAAGATCCGGGGAGCTGTTTTTT
>TRBD1|few|TRBV20-1|TRBJ2-3
CSATVTGGMADTQYF
TGCAGTGCTACCGTGACAGGGGGCATGGCAGATACGCAGTATTTT
>.|many|TRBV7-8|TRBJ2-1
CASSLRNEQFF
TGTGCCAGCAGCTTGAGGAATGAGCAGTTCTTC
>.|.|TRBV3-1|TRBJ2-6
CASSSGLLISGANVLTF
TGTGCCAGCAGCTCGGGACTGCTCATCTCTGGGGCCAACGTCCTGACTTTC
>.|.|TRBV28|TRBJ2-3
CASSPRLENADTQNF
TGTGCCAGCAGTCCGCGACTAGAGAATGCAGATACGCAGAATTTT
>TRBD1|.|TRBV9|TRBJ2-3
CASSSWTGAHTDTQYF
TGTGCCAGCAGCTCCTGGACAGGGGCACACACAGATACGCAGTATTTT
>.|.|TRBV6-5|TRBJ2-1
CASSHGLPANEQFF
TGTGCCAGCAGCCACGGACTACCTGCCAATGAGCAGTTCTTC
>.|many|TRBV5-4|TRBJ1-1
CASSFGTEAFF
TGTGCCAGCAGTTTTGGCACTGAAGCTTTCTTT
>.|many|TRBV6-5|TRBJ2-7
CASSYSPPYEQYF
TGTGCCAGCAGTTACTCCCCACCCTACGAGCAGTACTTC
>.|many|TRBV4-2|TRBJ2-3
CASSHSTDTQYF
TGTGCCAGCAGCCACAGCACAGATACGCAGTATTTT
>TRBD2|many|TRBV7-8|TRBJ2-3
CASSLLAGGTDTQYF
TGTGCCAGCAGCTTACTAGCGGGAGGGACAGATACGCAGTATTTT
>.|few|TRBV28|TRBJ1-1
CASSLGRTGMNTEAFF
TGTGCCAGCAGTTTGGGGCGAACAGGCATGAACACTGAAGCTTTCTTT
>TRBD1|many|TRBV14|TRBJ2-2
CASSTTGAGELFF
TGTGCCAGCAGCACGACAGGGGCCGGGGAGCTGTTTTTT
>.|.|TRBV7-9|TRBJ2-2
CASSSLKGELFF
TGTGCCAGCAGCTCCCTTAAGGGGGAGCTGTTTTTT
>TRBD2|few|TRBV28|TRBJ2-5
CASSLRGAQETQYF
TGTGCCAGCAGCCTGCGGGGGGCACAAGAGACCCAGTACTTC
>.|.|TRBV12-3/TRBV12-4|TRBJ2-3
CASSGAGGDTQYF
TGTGCCAGCAGCGGAGCGGGTGGAGATACGCAGTATTTT
>.|many|TRBV13|TRBJ2-5
CASSLGWKETQYF
TGTGCCAGCAGCTTAGGCTGGAAAGAGACCCAGTACTTC
>TRBD2|once|TRBV3-1|TRBJ2-1
CASSHDNRLAAYNEQFF
TGTGCCAGCAGCCATGATAATCGGCTAGCGGCCTACAATGAGCAGTTCTTC
>.|.|TRBV28|TRBJ1-5
CASSLWPARIDTQHF
TGTGCCAGCAGTTTATGGCCGGCCCGCATAGATACGCAGCATTTT
>TRBD1|.|TRBV12-3/TRBV12-4|TRBJ2-1
CASSPGGTPNNEQSF
TGTGCCAGCAGTCCAGGGGGCACTCCGAACAATGAGCAGTCCTTC
>TRBD1|few|TRBV27|TRBJ2-7
CASSRGRAYEQYF
TGTGCCAGTTCCAGGGGGAGAGCCTACGAGCAGTACTTC
>.|few|TRBV27|TRBJ2-1
CASSQGNAYNEQFF
TGTGCCAGCAGCCAGGGTAATGCCTACAATGAGCAGTTCTTC
>TRBD2|.|TRBV28|TRBJ2-5
CASSLSPRESQETQYF
TGTGCCAGCAGTTTATCCCCGCGGGAGTCCCAAGAGACCCAGTACTTC
>.|few|TRBV12-3/TRBV12-4|TRBJ1-4
CASSPGREKLFF
TGTGCCAGCAGTCCCGGACGGGAAAAACTGTTTTTT
>.|many|TRBV15|TRBJ1-4
CATSRMGDEKLFF
TGTGCCACCAGCAGGATGGGGGATGAAAAACTGTTTTTT
>TRBD2|few|TRBV11-2|TRBJ2-7
CASSPGTSRSYEQYF
TGTGCCAGCAGCCCTGGGACTAGCCGCTCCTACGAGCAGTACTTC
>.|.|TRBV6-2/TRBV6-3|TRBJ2-4
CASSPTAAKAKNIQYF
TGTGCCAGCAGCCCGACCGCTGCCAAGGCCAAAAACATTCAGTACTTC
>.|.|TRBV4-3|TRBJ2-3
CASSQVRGTNTQYF
TGCGCCAGCAGCCAAGTTCGCGGCACAAATACGCAGTATTTT
>.|.|TRBV11-2|TRBJ1-2
CASSPDGYNGYTF
TGTGCCAGCAGCCCCGACGGGTACAATGGCTACACCTTC
>TRBD2|few|TRBV7-9|TRBJ2-3
CASSKTSGSKEDTQYF
TGTGCCAGCAGCAAGACTAGCGGGAGTAAGGAGGATACGCAGTATTTT
>TRBD2|.|TRBV2|TRBJ2-3
CASSERLAASTETQYF
TGTGCCAGCAGTGAGAGACTAGCAGCTAGCACAGAAACGCAGTATTTT
>.|.|TRBV13|TRBJ2-7
CASSPRIGSYEQYF
TGTGCCAGCAGCCCCAGGATAGGCTCCTACGAGCAGTACTTC
>.|few|TRBV25-1|TRBJ2-7
CASSVNSYEQYF
TGTGCCAGCAGTGTGAACTCCTACGAGCAGTACTTC
>.|.|TRBV28|TRBJ2-2
CASSFWQNTGELFF
TGTGCCAGCAGTTTTTGGCAGAACACCGGGGAGCTGTTTTTT
>.|few|TRBV7-2|TRBJ1-6
CASSLLGRSSYNSPLHF
TGTGCCAGCAGCTTACTGGGGCGGAGCTCCTATAATTCACCCCTCCACTTT
>.|many|TRBV5-1|TRBJ2-2
CASSFTGELFF
TGCGCCAGCAGCTTCACCGGGGAGCTGTTTTTT
>TRBD1|.|TRBV4-1|TRBJ2-7
CASSQLSTGGYEQYF
TGCGCCAGCAGCCAACTAAGCACAGGGGGGTACGAGCAGTACTTC
>.|.|TRBV2|TRBJ2-3
CASSESRVTDTQYF
TGTGCCAGCAGTGAATCGAGGGTGACAGATACGCAGTATTTT